The TCR beta chain described here comes from a study of T cells in Graves' hyperthyroidism and ophthalmopathy. Per germline, CDR1 MDHEN and CDR2 SYDVKM. Between the trimmed V and J ends, which lost 5 bases and 1 base, there was a span of 12 bases. This CDR3 has 14 residues. This clonotype was recorded at least ten times. Its specificity is unknown. Overall study results and limits: Progression to ophthalmopathy was predicted a median of roughly seven months early. Within blood appeared most thyroid clonotypes that had expanded above 0.001.

Stable Graves' hyperthyroidism meant no ophthalmopathy progression within 18 months. Researchers took RNA transcripts and amplified the TCR beta CDR3 regions from them. The HTBI primer set was used in a first-round RT-PCR of the TCR CDR3. TCRdb processed the multiplex PCR reads anew with MiXCR; each CDR3 protein has one entry. The table lists 300,000 to 400,000 distinct CDR3 sequences, 15% to 20% of them singletons. Sequencing was done on a sample of blood. The genes are TRBV28 and TRBJ2-7; D is perhaps TRBD2 (5 bases). This clonotype originated in a woman between 45 and 60 years old with Graves' hyperthyroidism. The CDR3 nucleotides read TGTGCCAGCAGTAAAAGCGGCGATTCCTACGAGCAGTACTTC. This sequence encodes CASSKSGDSYEQYF.